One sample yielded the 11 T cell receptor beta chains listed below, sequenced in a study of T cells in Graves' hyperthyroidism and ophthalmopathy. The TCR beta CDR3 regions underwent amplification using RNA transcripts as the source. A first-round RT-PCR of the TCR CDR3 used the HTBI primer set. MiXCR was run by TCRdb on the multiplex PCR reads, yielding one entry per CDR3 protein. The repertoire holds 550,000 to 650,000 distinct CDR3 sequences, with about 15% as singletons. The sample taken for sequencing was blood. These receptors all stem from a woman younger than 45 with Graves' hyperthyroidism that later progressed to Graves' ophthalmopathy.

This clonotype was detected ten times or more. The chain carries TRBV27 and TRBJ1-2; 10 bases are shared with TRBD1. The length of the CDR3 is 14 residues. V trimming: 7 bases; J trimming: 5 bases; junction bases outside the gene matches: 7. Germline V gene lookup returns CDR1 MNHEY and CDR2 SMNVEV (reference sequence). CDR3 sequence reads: CASTRTGGGYGYTF. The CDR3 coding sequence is TGTGCCAGCACGAGGACAGGGGGGGGGTATGGCTACACCTTC.

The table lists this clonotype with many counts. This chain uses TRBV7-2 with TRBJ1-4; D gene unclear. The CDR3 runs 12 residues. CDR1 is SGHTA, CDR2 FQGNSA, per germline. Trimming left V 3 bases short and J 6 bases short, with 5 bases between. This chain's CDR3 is CASSFFDEKLFF. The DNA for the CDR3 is TGTGCCAGCAGCTTCTTCGATGAAAAACTGTTTTTT.

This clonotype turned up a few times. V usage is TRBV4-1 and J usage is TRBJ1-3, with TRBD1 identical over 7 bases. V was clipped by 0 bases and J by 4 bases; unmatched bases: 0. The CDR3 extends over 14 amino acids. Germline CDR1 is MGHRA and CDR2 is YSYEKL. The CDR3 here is CASSQEDRGNTIYF. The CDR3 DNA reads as TGCGCCAGCAGCCAAGAGGACAGGGGAAACACCATATATTTT.

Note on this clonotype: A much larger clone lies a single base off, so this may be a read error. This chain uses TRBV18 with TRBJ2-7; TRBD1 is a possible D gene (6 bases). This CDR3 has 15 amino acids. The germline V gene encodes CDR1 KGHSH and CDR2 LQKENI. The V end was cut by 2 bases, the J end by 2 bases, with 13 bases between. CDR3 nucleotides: TGTGCCAGCTCACCAGGCCGGGACAAGACCTACGAGCAGTACTTC. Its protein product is CASSPGRDKTYEQYF. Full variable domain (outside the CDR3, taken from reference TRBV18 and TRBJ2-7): NAGVMQNPRHLVRRRGQEARLRCSPMKGHSHVYWYRQLPEEGLKFMVYLQKENIIDESGMPKERFSAEFPKEGPSILRIQQVVRGDSAAYFCASSPGRDKTYEQYFGPGTRLTVT.

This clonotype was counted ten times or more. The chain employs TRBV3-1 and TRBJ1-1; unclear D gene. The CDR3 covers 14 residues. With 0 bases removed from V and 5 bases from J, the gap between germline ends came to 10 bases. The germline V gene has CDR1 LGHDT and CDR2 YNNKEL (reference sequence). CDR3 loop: CASSQDLTGTEAFF. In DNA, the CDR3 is TGTGCCAGCAGCCAAGATCTAACCGGGACTGAAGCTTTCTTT.

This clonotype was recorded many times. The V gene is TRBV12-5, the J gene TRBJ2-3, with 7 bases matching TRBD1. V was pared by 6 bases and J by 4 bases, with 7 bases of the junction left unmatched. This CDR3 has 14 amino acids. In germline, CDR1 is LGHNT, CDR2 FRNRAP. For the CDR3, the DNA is TGTGCTAGTGGGAACAGGGGCGCGGCAGATACGCAGTATTTT. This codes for CASGNRGAADTQYF.

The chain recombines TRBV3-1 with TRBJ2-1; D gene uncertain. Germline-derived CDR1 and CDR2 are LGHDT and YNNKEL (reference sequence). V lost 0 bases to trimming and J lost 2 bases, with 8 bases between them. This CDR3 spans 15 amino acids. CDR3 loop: CASSQEIGAYNEQFF. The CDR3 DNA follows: TGTGCCAGCAGCCAAGAGATTGGGGCCTACAATGAGCAGTTCTTC.

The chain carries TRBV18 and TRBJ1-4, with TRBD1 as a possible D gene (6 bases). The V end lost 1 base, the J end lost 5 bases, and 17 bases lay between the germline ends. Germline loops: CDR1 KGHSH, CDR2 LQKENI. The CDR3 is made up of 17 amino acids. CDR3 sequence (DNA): TGTGCCAGCTCACCACGAAGCCCCGGGGGCGCGAATGAAAAACTGTTTTTT. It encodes CASSPRSPGGANEKLFF.

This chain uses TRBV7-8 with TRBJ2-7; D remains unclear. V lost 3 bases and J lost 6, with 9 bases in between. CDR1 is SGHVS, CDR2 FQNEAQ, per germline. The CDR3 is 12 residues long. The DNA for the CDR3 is TGTGCCAGCAGCTTGTGGGCAACCGAGCAGTACTTC. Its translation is CASSLWATEQYF.

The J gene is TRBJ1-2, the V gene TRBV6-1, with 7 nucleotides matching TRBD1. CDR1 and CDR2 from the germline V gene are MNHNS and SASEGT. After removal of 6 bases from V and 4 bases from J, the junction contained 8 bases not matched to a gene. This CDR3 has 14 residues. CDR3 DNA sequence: TGTGCCAGCAGGGAACAGGGGACCTCCTATGGCTACACCTTC. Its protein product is CASREQGTSYGYTF.

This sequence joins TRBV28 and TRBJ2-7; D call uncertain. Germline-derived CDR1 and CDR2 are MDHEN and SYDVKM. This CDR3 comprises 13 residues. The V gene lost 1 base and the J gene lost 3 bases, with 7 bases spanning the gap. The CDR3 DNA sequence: TGTGCCAGCAGTTTATATGACCACTACGAGCAGTACTTC. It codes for CASSLYDHYEQYF.